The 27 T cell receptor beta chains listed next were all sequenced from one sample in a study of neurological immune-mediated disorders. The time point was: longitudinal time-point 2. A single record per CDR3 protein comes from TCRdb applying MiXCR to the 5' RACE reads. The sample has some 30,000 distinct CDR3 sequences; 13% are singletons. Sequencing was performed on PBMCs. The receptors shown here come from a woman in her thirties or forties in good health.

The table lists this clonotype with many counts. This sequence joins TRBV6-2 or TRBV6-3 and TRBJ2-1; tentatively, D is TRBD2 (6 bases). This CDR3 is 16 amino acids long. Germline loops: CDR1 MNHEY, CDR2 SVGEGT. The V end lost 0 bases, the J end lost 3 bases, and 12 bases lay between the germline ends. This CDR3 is CASSYSVEGGYNEQFF. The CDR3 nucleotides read TGTGCCAGCAGTTACTCGGTGGAGGGTGGCTACAATGAGCAGTTCTTC.

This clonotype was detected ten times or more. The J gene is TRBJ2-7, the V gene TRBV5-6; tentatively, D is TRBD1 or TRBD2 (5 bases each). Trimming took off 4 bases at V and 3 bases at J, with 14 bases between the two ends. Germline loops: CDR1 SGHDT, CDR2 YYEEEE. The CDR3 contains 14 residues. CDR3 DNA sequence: TGTGCCAGCAGCCACGGGGCGGCAATCTACGAGCAGTACTTC. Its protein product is CASSHGAAIYEQYF. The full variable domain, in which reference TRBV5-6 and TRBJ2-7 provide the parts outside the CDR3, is DAGVTQSPTHLIKTRGQQVTLRCSPKSGHDTVSWYQQALGQGPQFIFQYYEEEERQRGNFPDRFSGHQFPNYSSELNVNALLLGDSALYLCASSHGAAIYEQYFGPGTRLTVT.

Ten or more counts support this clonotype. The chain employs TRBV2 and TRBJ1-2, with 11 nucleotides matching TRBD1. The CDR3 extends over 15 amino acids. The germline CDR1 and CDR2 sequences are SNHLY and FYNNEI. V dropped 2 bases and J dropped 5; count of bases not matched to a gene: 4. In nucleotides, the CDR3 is TGTGCCAGCAGTGAATGGACAGGGGGCAGATATGGCTACACCTTC. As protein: CASSEWTGGRYGYTF.

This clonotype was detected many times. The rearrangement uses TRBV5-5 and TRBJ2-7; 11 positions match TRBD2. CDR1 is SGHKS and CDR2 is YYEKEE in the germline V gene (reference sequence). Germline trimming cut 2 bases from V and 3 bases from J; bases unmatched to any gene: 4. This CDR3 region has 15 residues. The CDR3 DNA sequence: TGTGCCAGCAGCTTTGGGACTAGCGGCTACTACGAGCAGTACTTC. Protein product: CASSFGTSGYYEQYF.

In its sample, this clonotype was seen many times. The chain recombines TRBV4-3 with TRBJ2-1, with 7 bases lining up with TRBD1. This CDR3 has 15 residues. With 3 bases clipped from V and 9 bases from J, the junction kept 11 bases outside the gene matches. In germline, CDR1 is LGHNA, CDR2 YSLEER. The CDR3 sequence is CASSQETGQAFEQFF. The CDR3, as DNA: TGCGCCAGCAGCCAGGAAACAGGACAGGCGTTTGAGCAGTTCTTC.

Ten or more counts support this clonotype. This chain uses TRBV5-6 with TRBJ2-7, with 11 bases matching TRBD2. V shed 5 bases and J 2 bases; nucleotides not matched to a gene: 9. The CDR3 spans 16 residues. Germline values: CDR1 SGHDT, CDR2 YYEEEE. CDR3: CASSLPGTSGAYEQYF. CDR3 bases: TGTGCCAGCAGTCTACCAGGGACTAGCGGAGCCTACGAGCAGTACTTC. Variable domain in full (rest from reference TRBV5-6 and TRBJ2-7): DAGVTQSPTHLIKTRGQQVTLRCSPKSGHDTVSWYQQALGQGPQFIFQYYEEEERQRGNFPDRFSGHQFPNYSSELNVNALLLGDSALYLCASSLPGTSGAYEQYFGPGTRLTVT.

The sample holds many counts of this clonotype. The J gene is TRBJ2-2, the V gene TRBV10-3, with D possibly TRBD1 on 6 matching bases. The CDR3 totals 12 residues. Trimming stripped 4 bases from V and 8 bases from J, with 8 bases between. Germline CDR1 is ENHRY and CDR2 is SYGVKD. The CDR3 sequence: CAISVGTGELFF. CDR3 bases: TGTGCCATCAGTGTTGGGACAGGGGAGCTGTTTTTT.

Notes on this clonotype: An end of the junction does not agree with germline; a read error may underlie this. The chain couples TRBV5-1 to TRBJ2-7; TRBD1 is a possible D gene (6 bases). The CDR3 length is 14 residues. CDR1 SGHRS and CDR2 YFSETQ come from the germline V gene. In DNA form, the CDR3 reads TGCACCAGCAGCTTGAGGGACACCACCTACGAGCAGTACTTC. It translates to CTSSLRDTTYEQYF.

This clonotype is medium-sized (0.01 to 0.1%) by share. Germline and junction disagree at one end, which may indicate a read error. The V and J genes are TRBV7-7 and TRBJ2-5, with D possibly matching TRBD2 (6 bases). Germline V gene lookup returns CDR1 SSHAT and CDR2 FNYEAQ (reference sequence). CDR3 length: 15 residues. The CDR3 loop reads CASSLGGGGAETQYF. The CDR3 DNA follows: TGTGCTAGCAGCTTAGGTGGGGGAGGAGCAGAGACCCAGTACTTC. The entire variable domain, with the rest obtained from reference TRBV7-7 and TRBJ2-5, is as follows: GAGVSQSPRYKVTKRGQDVTLRCDPISSHATLYWYQQALGQGPEFLTYFNYEAQPDKSGLPSDRFSAERPEGSISTLTIQRTEQRDSAMYRCASSLGGGGAETQYFGPGTRLLVL.

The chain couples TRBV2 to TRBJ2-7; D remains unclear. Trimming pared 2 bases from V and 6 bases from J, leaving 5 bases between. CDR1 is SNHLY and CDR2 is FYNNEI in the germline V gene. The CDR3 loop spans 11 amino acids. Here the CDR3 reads CASSEWSEQYF. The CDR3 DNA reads TGTGCCAGCAGTGAATGGTCCGAGCAGTACTTC.

The CDR3 loop reads CARRLTGINQPQHF. The CDR3 DNA follows: TGTGCCAGAAGATTGACAGGGATCAATCAGCCCCAGCATTTT. The gene calls are TRBV12-3 or TRBV12-4 and TRBJ1-5, with TRBD1 matching 7 bases. The CDR3 is 14 residues long. V shed 9 bases and J 3 bases; nucleotides not matched to a gene: 8.

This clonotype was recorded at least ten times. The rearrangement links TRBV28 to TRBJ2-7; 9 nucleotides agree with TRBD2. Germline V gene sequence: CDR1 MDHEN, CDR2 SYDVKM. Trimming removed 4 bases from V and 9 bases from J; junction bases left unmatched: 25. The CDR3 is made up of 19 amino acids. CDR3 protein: CASSSPGSGSIGTIYGQYF. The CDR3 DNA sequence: TGTGCCAGCAGTTCCCCGGGTAGCGGGAGTATCGGGACGATCTATGGGCAGTACTTC.

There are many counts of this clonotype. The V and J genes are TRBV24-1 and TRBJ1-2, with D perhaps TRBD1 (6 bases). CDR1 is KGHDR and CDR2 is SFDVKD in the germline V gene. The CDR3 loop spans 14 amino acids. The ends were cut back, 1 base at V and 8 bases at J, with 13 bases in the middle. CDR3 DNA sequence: TGTGCCACCAGTGATTTTGTGGGGGGGCACGGCTACACCTTC. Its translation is CATSDFVGGHGYTF.

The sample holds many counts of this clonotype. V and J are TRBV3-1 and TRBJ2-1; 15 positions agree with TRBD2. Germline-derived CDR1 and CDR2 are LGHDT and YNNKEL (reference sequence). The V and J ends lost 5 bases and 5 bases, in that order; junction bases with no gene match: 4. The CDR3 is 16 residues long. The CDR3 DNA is TGTGCCAGCAGCTCGCGGACTAGCGGGGGGGACAATGAGCAGTTCTTC. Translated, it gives CASSSRTSGGDNEQFF.

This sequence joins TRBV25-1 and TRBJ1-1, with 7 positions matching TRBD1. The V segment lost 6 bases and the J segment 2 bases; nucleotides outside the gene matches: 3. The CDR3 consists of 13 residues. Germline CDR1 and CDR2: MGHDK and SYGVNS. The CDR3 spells CASRTGSNTEAFF. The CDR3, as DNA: TGTGCCAGCAGGACAGGGTCTAACACTGAAGCTTTCTTT.

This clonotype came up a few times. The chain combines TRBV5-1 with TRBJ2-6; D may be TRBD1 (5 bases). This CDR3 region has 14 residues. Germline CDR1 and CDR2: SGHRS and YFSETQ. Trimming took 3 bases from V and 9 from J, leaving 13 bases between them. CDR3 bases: TGCGCCAGCAGCTCTATCCAGGGTGACAACGTCCTGACTTTC. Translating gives CASSSIQGDNVLTF.

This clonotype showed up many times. CDR3 sequence reads: CASSLSMGWTEAFF. Written as DNA, the CDR3 is TGTGCCAGCAGTTTATCGATGGGGTGGACTGAAGCTTTCTTT. The rearrangement joins TRBV27 to TRBJ1-1; D gene ambiguous. Germline V lookup: CDR1 MNHEY, CDR2 SMNVEV (reference sequence). The CDR3 spans 14 residues. Trimming took 0 bases from V and 5 from J, leaving 10 bases between them.

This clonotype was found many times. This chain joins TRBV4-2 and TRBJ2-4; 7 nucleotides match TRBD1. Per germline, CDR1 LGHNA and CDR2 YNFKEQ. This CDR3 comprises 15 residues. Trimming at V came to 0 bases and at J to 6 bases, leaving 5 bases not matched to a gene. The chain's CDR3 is CASSQDAGTANIQYF. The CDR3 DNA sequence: TGTGCCAGCAGCCAAGACGCCGGGACAGCAAACATTCAGTACTTC.

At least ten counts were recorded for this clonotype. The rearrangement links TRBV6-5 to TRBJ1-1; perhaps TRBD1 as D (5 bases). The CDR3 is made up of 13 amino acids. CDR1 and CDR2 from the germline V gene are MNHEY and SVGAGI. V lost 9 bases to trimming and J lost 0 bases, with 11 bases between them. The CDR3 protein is CASRGGMNTEAFF. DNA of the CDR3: TGTGCCAGTCGCGGGGGAATGAACACTGAAGCTTTCTTT.

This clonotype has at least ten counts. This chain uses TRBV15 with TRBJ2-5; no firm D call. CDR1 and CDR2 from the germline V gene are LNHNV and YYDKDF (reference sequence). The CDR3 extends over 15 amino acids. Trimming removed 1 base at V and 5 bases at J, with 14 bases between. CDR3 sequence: CATSRVKGSWETQYF. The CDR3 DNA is TGTGCCACCAGCAGAGTGAAGGGATCGTGGGAGACCCAGTACTTC.

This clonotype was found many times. The CDR3 sequence: CASSPLLGDYGGETQYF. DNA of the CDR3: TGTGCCAGCAGCCCACTCCTTGGAGACTATGGAGGAGAGACCCAGTACTTC. The gene calls are TRBV7-2 and TRBJ2-5; perhaps TRBD2 as D (5 bases). V lost 5 bases, J lost 4 bases, and 23 bases lay in between. The CDR3 is 17 residues long. Per the germline V gene, CDR1 is SGHTA and CDR2 is FQGNSA.

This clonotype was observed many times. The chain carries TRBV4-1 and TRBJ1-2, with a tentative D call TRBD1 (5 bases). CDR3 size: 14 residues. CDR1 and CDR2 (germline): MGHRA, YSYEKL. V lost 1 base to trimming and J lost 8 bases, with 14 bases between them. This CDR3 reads CASSQAGTPVGYTF. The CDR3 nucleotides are TGCGCCAGCAGCCAAGCCGGGACCCCGGTGGGCTACACCTTC.

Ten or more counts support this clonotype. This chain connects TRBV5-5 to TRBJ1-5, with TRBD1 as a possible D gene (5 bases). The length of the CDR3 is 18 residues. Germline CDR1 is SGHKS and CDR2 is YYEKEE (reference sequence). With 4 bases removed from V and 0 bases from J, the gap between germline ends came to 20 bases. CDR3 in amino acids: CASSGGQALGYSNQPQHF. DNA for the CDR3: TGTGCCAGCAGCGGTGGACAAGCGTTGGGTTATAGCAATCAGCCCCAGCATTTT.

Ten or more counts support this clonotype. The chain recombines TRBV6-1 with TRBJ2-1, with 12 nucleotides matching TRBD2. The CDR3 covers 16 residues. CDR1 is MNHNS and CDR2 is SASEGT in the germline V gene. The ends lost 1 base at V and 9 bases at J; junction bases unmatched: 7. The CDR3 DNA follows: TGTGCCAGCAGTGAAGTTCTAGCGGGAGGGCCCGGTGAGCAGTTCTTC. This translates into CASSEVLAGGPGEQFF.

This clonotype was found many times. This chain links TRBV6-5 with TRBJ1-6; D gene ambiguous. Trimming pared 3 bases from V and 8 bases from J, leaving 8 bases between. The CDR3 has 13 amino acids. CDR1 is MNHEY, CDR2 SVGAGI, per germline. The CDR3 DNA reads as TGTGCCAGCAGTTATGGTATGGATTCACCCCTCCACTTT. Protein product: CASSYGMDSPLHF.

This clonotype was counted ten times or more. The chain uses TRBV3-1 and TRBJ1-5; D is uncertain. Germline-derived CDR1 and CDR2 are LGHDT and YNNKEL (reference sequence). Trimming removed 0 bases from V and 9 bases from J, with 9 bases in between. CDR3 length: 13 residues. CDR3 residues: CASSQDQRLPQHF. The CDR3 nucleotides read TGTGCCAGCAGCCAAGATCAACGTTTGCCCCAGCATTTT.

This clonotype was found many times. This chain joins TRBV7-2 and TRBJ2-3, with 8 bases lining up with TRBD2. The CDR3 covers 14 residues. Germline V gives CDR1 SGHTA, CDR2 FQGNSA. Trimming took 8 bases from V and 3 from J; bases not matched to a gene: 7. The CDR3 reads CASRAAGGTDTQYF. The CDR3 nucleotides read TGTGCCAGCCGAGCTGCGGGGGGAACAGATACGCAGTATTTT. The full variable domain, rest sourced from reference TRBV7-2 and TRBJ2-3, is GAGVSQSPSNKVTEKGKDVELRCDPISGHTALYWYRQSLGQGLEFLIYFQGNSAPDKSGLPSDRFSAERTGGSVSTLTIQRTQQEDSAVYLCASRAAGGTDTQYFGPGTRLTVL.